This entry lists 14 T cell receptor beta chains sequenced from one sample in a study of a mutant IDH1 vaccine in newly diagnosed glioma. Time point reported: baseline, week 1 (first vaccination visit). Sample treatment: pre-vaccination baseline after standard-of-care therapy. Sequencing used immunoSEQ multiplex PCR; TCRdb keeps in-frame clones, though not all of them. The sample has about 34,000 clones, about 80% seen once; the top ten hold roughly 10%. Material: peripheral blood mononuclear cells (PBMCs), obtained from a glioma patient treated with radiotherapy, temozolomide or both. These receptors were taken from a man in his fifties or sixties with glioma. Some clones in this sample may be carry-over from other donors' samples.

The CDR3 is CAISARKGMNTEAFF. The CDR3 nucleotides read TGTGCCATCAGTGCCAGAAAAGGCATGAACACTGAAGCTTTCTTT. The J gene is TRBJ1-1, the V gene TRBV10-3, with D unclear. The CDR3 extends over 15 amino acids. The germline CDR1 and CDR2 sequences are ENHRY and SYGVKD. V lost 4 bases and J lost 0, with 12 bases in between.

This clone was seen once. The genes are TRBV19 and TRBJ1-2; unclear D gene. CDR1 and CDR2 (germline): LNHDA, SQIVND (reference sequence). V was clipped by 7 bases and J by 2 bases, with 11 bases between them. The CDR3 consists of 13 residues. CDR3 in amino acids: CASTFGRNYGYTF. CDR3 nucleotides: TGTGCCAGTACCTTCGGACGGAACTATGGCTACACCTTC.

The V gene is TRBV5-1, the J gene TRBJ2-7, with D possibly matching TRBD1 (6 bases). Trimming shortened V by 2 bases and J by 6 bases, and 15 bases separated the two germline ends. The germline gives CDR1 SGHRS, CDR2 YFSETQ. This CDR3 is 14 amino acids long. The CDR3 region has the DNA TGCGCCAGCAGCTTCCGGCCAGGGGTAGTCGAGCAGTACTTC. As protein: CASSFRPGVVEQYF.

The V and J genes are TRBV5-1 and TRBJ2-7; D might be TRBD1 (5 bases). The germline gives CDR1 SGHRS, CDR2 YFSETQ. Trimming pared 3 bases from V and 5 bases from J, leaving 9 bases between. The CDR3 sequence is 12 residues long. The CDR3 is CASSSQGDEQYF. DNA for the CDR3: TGCGCCAGCAGCTCCCAAGGGGACGAGCAGTACTTC.

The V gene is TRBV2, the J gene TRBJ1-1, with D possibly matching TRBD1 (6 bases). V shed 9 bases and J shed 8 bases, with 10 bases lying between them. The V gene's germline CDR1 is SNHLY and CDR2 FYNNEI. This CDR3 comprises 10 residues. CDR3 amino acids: CASGTSEAFF. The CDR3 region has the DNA TGTGCCAGTGGGACATCCGAAGCTTTCTTT.

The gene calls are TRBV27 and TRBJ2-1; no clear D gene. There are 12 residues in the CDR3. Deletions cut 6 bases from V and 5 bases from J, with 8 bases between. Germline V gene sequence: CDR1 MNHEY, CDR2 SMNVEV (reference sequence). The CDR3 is CASSHGNNEQFF. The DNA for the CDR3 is TGTGCCAGCAGCCACGGAAACAATGAGCAGTTCTTC.

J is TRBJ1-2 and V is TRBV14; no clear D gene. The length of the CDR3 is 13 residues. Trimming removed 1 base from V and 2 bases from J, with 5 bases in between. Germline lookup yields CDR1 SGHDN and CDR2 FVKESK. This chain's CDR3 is CASSQGLNYGYTF. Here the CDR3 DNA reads TGTGCCAGCAGCCAAGGGTTGAACTATGGCTACACCTTC.

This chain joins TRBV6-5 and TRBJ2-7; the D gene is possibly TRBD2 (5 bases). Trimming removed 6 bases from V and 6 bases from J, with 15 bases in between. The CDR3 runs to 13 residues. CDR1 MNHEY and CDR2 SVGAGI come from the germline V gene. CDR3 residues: CASSRGGALEQYF. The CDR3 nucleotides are TGTGCCAGCAGCCGGGGTGGAGCCCTCGAGCAGTACTTC.

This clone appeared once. The CDR3 is CASSDSPRAGGSMSSYEQYF. Written as DNA, the CDR3 is TGTGCCAGCAGTGACTCGCCTCGAGCGGGAGGATCTATGAGCTCCTACGAGCAGTACTTC. The chain is built from TRBV6-4 and TRBJ2-7, with 9 bases lining up with TRBD2. This CDR3 has 20 residues. CDR1 MRHNA and CDR2 SNTAGT come from the germline V gene. J was trimmed by 0 bases and V by 0 bases; bases with no gene match: 15.

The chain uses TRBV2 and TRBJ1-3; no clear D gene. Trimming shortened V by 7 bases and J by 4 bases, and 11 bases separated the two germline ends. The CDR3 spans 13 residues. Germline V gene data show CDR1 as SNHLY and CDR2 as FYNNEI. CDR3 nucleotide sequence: TGTGCCAGCAAACAAGGAGTGGGAAACACCATATATTTT. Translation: CASKQGVGNTIYF.

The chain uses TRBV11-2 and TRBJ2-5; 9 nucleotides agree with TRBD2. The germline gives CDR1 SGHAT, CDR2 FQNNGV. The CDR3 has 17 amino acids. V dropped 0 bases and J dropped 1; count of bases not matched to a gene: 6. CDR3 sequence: CASSLDLPSGAQETQYF. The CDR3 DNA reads TGTGCCAGCAGCTTAGATCTTCCTAGCGGGGCCCAAGAGACCCAGTACTTC.

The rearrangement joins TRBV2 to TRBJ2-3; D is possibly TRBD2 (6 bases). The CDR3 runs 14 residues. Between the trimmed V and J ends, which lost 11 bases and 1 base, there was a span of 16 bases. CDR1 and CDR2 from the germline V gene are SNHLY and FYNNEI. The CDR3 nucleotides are TGTGCCTCTCGCGGGGACTCTCGCACAGATACGCAGTATTTT. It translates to CASRGDSRTDTQYF.

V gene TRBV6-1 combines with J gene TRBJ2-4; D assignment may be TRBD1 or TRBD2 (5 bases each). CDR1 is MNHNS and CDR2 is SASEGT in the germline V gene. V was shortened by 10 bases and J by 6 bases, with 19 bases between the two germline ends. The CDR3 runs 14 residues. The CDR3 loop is CATTQGQGRNIQYF. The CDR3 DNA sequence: TGTGCCACCACCCAAGGGCAGGGACGAAACATTCAGTACTTC.

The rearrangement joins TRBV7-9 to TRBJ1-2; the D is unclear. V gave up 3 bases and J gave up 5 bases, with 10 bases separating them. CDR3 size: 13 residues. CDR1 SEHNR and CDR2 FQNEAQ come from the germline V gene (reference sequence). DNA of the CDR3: TGTGCCAGCAGCTTCGACGGGCTGTATGGCTACACCTTC. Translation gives CASSFDGLYGYTF.